A selection of T cell receptor beta chains follows, all from one sample in a study of OX40 agonist ivuxolimab in advanced cancers. Assay: immunoSEQ multiplex PCR; the TCRdb copy retains only in-frame clones and omits some. The sample records fewer than 80,000 clones, 80% to 90% being singletons. Sequencing used CD4+ or CD8+ T cells sorted from blood, obtained in a trial of the OX40 agonist ivuxolimab. These receptors were collected from an adult with an advanced solid tumor such as melanoma, head and neck, liver or kidney cancer. The CDR3 runs from the conserved cysteine through the conserved F or W. The D gene is left open where the match is weak. Rows may omit the clone size; those that give it use once, few, many or a size class.

v_gene	j_gene	abundance	d_gene	CDR3aa	CDR3nt
TRBV5-1	TRBJ1-2	-	-	CASSLGGDSYGYTF	TGCGCCAGCAGCTTGGGTGGAGACAGCTATGGCTACACCTTC
TRBV6-5	TRBJ2-2	-	-	CASSWSTGELFF	TGTGCCAGCAGTTGGAGCACCGGGGAGCTGTTTTTT
TRBV6-5	TRBJ2-7	-	TRBD1	CASSYSWTGSYEQYF	TGTGCCAGCAGTTACTCGTGGACAGGGTCCTACGAGCAGTACTTC
TRBV5-1	TRBJ1-1	-	-	CASSLVGEITEAFF	TGCGCCAGCAGCTTGGTGGGTGAGATCACTGAAGCTTTCTTT
TRBV7-2	TRBJ2-3	-	TRBD1	CASSLIGQGTDTQYF	TGTGCCAGCAGCTTAATAGGACAGGGCACAGATACGCAGTATTTT
TRBV6-6	TRBJ2-7	once	TRBD1	CASSYFGQGPSYEQYF	TGTGCCAGCAGTTACTTCGGACAGGGGCCCTCCTACGAGCAGTACTTC
TRBV27	TRBJ1-5	-	-	CASSLRPWELYSNQPQHF	TGTGCCAGCAGTTTAAGACCCTGGGAGCTTTATAGCAATCAGCCCCAGCATTTT
TRBV6-4	TRBJ1-2	few	TRBD1	CASMAPDRGAGTNYGYTF	TGTGCCAGCATGGCCCCGGACAGGGGCGCGGGAACCAACTATGGCTACACCTTC
TRBV6-5	TRBJ1-2	-	-	CASSYGLGTNYGYTF	TGTGCCAGCAGTTATGGGCTGGGAACTAACTATGGCTACACCTTC
TRBV6-5	TRBJ1-2	-	-	CASSDQGLGGYTF	TGTGCCAGCAGCGACCAGGGACTTGGGGGCTACACCTTC
TRBV7-2	TRBJ2-7	-	TRBD1	CASSPGTGGYEQYF	TGTGCCAGCAGCCCCGGGACAGGGGGATACGAGCAGTACTTC
TRBV6-1	TRBJ1-2	-	-	CASSRTDYGYTF	TGTGCCAGCAGCCGGACAGATTATGGCTACACCTTC
TRBV19	TRBJ2-5	-	TRBD1	CASSHRGRGETQYF	TGTGCCAGTAGTCACAGGGGGCGTGGAGAGACCCAGTACTTC
TRBV5-1	TRBJ1-1	-	-	CASSFHPPNITEAFF	TGCGCCAGCAGCTTCCATCCACCGAACATCACTGAAGCTTTCTTT
TRBV28	TRBJ2-3	-	TRBD1	CATGTGGEFTQYF	TGTGCCACCGGGACAGGGGGGGAATTTACGCAGTATTTT
TRBV6-5	TRBJ2-1	-	TRBD1	CASSYSNQGAFEQFF	TGTGCCAGCAGTTACTCGAACCAGGGGGCCTTTGAGCAGTTCTTC
TRBV18	TRBJ2-5	-	-	CASSPETGWETQYF	TGTGCCAGCTCACCAGAGACCGGGTGGGAGACCCAGTACTTC
TRBV29-1	TRBJ2-7	-	-	CSVDRGRGDEQYF	TGCAGCGTTGATCGTGGCAGGGGCGACGAGCAGTACTTC